These 15 T cell receptor beta chains were all obtained from the same sample, sequenced in a study of blood T cell repertoires in COVID-19. TCRdb's copy holds only in-frame clones and misses some; the assay was immunoSEQ multiplex PCR. Of around 240,000 clones listed, roughly nine tenths are singletons. Sequenced input: PBMCs or T cells enriched from blood (not recorded which). These receptors were obtained from a human donor in a cohort exposed to, infected with or recovered from COVID-19 (not recorded which). The donor label of this sample is uncertain.

The chain combines TRBV10-1 with TRBJ2-2, with D possibly TRBD2 on 6 matching bases. The V end lost 8 bases, the J end lost 3 bases, and 16 bases lay between the germline ends. The CDR3 consists of 15 residues. From germline, CDR1 is WNHNN and CDR2 SYGVQD (reference sequence). The CDR3 region is CASSGRGGDTGELFF. Written as DNA, the CDR3 is TGCGCCAGCTCGGGCCGAGGAGGGGACACCGGGGAGCTGTTTTTT.

The sample holds a few counts of this clone. The chain is built from TRBV30 and TRBJ1-2; 10 bases fit TRBD1. Trimming removed 6 bases from V and 7 bases from J; junction bases left unmatched: 8. Germline V gene sequence: CDR1 GTSNPN, CDR2 SVGIG (reference sequence). The CDR3 extends over 13 amino acids. DNA for the CDR3: TGTGCCTGCCAACACCGGGACAGGGGTGGCTACACCTTC. It is translated as CACQHRDRGGYTF. The whole variable domain, remainder taken from reference TRBV30 and TRBJ1-2, is SQTIHQWPATLVQPVGSPLSLECTVEGTSNPNLYWYRQAAGRGLQLLFYSVGIGQISSEVPQNLSASRPQDRQFILSSKKLLLSDSGFYLCACQHRDRGGYTFGSGTRLTVV.

The J gene is TRBJ2-7, the V gene TRBV5-1, with 9 nucleotides matching TRBD2. The CDR3 is 14 amino acids. The trim removed 3 bases at V and 7 bases at J, leaving 8 bases unmatched. Per the germline V gene, CDR1 is SGHRS and CDR2 is YFSETQ. As DNA, the CDR3 is TGCGCCAGCAGCTGGGGACTAGCTCGGGGGGAGCAGTACTTC. As protein: CASSWGLARGEQYF. Combining the CDR3 with reference TRBV5-1 and TRBJ2-7 gives the whole variable domain KAGVTQTPRYLIKTRGQQVTLSCSPISGHRSVSWYQQTPGQGLQFLFEYFSETQRNKGNFPGRFSGRQFSNSRSEMNVSTLELGDSALYLCASSWGLARGEQYFGPGTRLTVT.

CDR3 DNA sequence: TGCAGCGTTGAAGTCAGAACGAACACTGAAGCTTTCTTT. Amino acids: CSVEVRTNTEAFF. The genes are TRBV29-1 and TRBJ1-1; no firm D call. V gave up 1 base and J gave up 1 base, with 7 bases separating them. Germline loops: CDR1 SQVTM, CDR2 ANQGSEA. CDR3 length: 13 amino acids.

This sequence joins TRBV14 and TRBJ2-7; D gene uncertain. The germline gives CDR1 SGHDN, CDR2 FVKESK. Trimming took 4 bases from V and 4 from J, leaving 8 bases between them. The CDR3 has 12 amino acids. CDR3 residues: CASSRDLYEQYF. The DNA for the CDR3 is TGTGCCAGCAGCCGAGACTTGTACGAGCAGTACTTC.

The J gene is TRBJ2-5, the V gene TRBV5-4; D uncertain. Deletions cut 1 base from V and 3 bases from J, with 10 bases between. The CDR3 has 14 amino acids. Germline V gene sequence: CDR1 SGHNT, CDR2 YYREEE (reference sequence). This CDR3 reads CASSLSVGEETQYF. Written as DNA, the CDR3 is TGTGCCAGCAGCTTGTCGGTCGGAGAAGAGACCCAGTACTTC.

In this sample, this clone turned up once. The rearrangement links TRBV19 to TRBJ2-3; no clear D. The V gene lost 5 bases and the J gene lost 2 bases, with 5 bases spanning the gap. The CDR3 covers 12 residues. Germline V gene data show CDR1 as LNHDA and CDR2 as SQIVND (reference sequence). The CDR3, as DNA: TGTGCCAGTAGTGCTAACACAGATACGCAGTATTTT. It translates to CASSANTDTQYF.

The chain joins TRBV4-1 to TRBJ1-1; maybe TRBD1 (6 bases). Germline CDR1 reads MGHRA; CDR2 reads YSYEKL. The CDR3 length is 13 residues. Trimming removed 6 bases at V and 1 base at J, with 9 bases between. The CDR3: CASSRGQNTEAFF. In DNA, the CDR3 is TGCGCCAGCAGTCGGGGACAGAACACTGAAGCTTTCTTT.

This clone was found a few times. V is TRBV19 and J is TRBJ2-7; D is ambiguous. The CDR3 spans 14 residues. The V end lost 1 base, the J end lost 1 base, and 8 bases lay between the germline ends. Germline V CDR1 and CDR2: LNHDA, SQIVND (reference sequence). The DNA for the CDR3 is TGTGCCAGTAGTATAGTGGCCAGATCCTACGAGCAGTACTTC. This gives the protein CASSIVARSYEQYF.

In DNA form, the CDR3 reads TGTGCCAGCAGCTTATGGAGGGAGGACACTGAAGCTTTCTTT. This encodes CASSLWREDTEAFF. The gene calls are TRBV7-8 and TRBJ1-1; D gene unclear. CDR1 SGHVS and CDR2 FQNEAQ come from the germline V gene. Trimming shortened V by 2 bases and J by 3 bases, and 10 bases separated the two germline ends. This CDR3 spans 14 amino acids.

The V call is TRBV4-3, the J call TRBJ2-7; no clear D gene. CDR3 size: 15 residues. Trimming took off 0 bases at V and 0 bases at J, with 9 bases between the two ends. The germline gives CDR1 LGHNA, CDR2 YSLEER. The CDR3 loop is CASSQEGRSSYEQYF. The CDR3 DNA reads as TGCGCCAGCAGCCAAGAGGGTAGGAGCTCCTACGAGCAGTACTTC.

The chain has TRBV5-1 and TRBJ2-7; 8 bases match TRBD1. The V gene end was trimmed by 8 bases and the J gene end by 6 bases; junction bases not matched to a gene: 13. Germline V gene sequence: CDR1 SGHRS, CDR2 YFSETQ. The CDR3 extends over 14 amino acids. The CDR3 DNA sequence: TGCGCCAGTACCTCCGGGACAGGTGGTAGCGAGCAGTACTTC. Its protein is CASTSGTGGSEQYF. Based on the CDR3 plus reference TRBV5-1 and TRBJ2-7, the full variable domain is KAGVTQTPRYLIKTRGQQVTLSCSPISGHRSVSWYQQTPGQGLQFLFEYFSETQRNKGNFPGRFSGRQFSNSRSEMNVSTLELGDSALYLCASTSGTGGSEQYFGPGTRLTVT.

CDR3 DNA sequence: TGTGCCAGCTCACCAACCCGGACAGACACAGATACGCAGTATTTT. Amino acids: CASSPTRTDTDTQYF. This chain connects TRBV18 to TRBJ2-3; a possible D gene is TRBD1 (6 bases). Germline CDR1 reads KGHSH; CDR2 reads LQKENI. Trimming took off 2 bases at V and 2 bases at J, with 11 bases between the two ends. The CDR3 is made up of 15 amino acids.

The V call is TRBV7-2, the J call TRBJ2-7, with D perhaps matching TRBD1 (5 bases). This CDR3 comprises 15 residues. Per the germline V gene, CDR1 is SGHTA and CDR2 is FQGNSA. V was cut by 3 bases and J by 2 bases, with 14 bases left in between. The chain's CDR3 is CASSLRAGSPYEQYF. DNA of the CDR3: TGTGCCAGCAGCTTGCGAGCAGGGTCTCCCTACGAGCAGTACTTC. Combining the CDR3 with reference TRBV7-2 and TRBJ2-7 gives the whole variable domain GAGVSQSPSNKVTEKGKDVELRCDPISGHTALYWYRQSLGQGLEFLIYFQGNSAPDKSGLPSDRFSAERTGGSVSTLTIQRTQQEDSAVYLCASSLRAGSPYEQYFGPGTRLTVT.

This rearrangement joins TRBV12-2 to TRBJ1-1; the D call of TRBD1 is as the table states it, not checked on the DNA. TRBV12-2 is a documented pseudogene. This CDR3 is built from 15 residues. The CDR3 DNA sequence: TGTGCAAGTCGCTTAGATCGAATTGGGGGCGCTGAAGCTTTCTTT. Protein sequence: CASRLDRIGGAEAFF.